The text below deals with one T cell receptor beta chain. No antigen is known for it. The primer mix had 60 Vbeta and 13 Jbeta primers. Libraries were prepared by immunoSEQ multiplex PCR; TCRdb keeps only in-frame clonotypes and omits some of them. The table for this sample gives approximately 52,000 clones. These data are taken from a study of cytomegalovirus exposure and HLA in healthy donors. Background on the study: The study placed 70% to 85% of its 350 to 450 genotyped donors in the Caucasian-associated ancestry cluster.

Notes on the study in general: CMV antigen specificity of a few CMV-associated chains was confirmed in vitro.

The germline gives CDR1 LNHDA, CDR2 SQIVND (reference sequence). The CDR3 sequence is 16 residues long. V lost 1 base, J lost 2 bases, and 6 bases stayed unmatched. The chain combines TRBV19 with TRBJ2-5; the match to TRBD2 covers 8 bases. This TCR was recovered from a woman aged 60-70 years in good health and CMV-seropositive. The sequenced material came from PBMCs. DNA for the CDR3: TGTGCCAGTAGTATAGGACCGGGACTAGGTCAAGAGACCCAGTACTTC. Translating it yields CASSIGPGLGQETQYF.